This T cell receptor (beta chain) originates from a study of early T cells in non-severe SARS-CoV-2 infection (dated by TCRdb to the early 2020s). About the full investigation: Bulk RNA from unsorted whole blood was used for TCR sequencing, so alpha and beta chains could not be paired. Overall study results and their limits: Matching against VDJdb was skewed toward anti-spike CD8 responses, likely underestimated virus-specific expansions, and missed private and CD4 specificities.

Many counts were recorded for this clonotype. Its antigen is currently not known. The sample holds no much larger clone one base away, and base qualities are not on file. For this chain, trimming is 2 bases at the V end and 2 bases at the J end, and the number of junction bases without a gene match is 7. The germline V gene provides CDR1 LGHNT and CDR2 FRNRAP. The CDR3 runs 17 residues from the cysteine to the phenylalanine. Just the 51-base CDR3 DNA is kept, in frame starting at base 1. The library relied on 5' RACE. Sequencing instrument: NextSeq 500. To correct for sequencing error and PCR bias, the TCR library protocol tagged individual cDNA molecules with unique molecular identifiers. Sequencing covered both TCR alpha and beta chains, and within each sample the abundances of alpha and beta sequences were tightly co-correlated. In the original analysis: V gene, J gene and CDR3 annotation of TCR sequences was performed with Decombinator V4. Expanded TCRs were defined as changing significantly between any two time points under a Poisson model with p below 0.0001. Abundances of TCRs were expressed as counts per million after normalisation to the total number of TCRs sequenced in each sample. TRAV1-2 paired with TRAJ12, TRAJ20 or TRAJ33 defined MAIT TCRs, while TRAV10 paired with TRAJ18 defined iNKT TCRs. VDJdb, accessed 1 November 2021, was searched for CMV, EBV and SARS-CoV-2 annotated TCRs, excluding TCRs annotated for multiple antigens. TCRdb cleaned the public reads at Q25 with fastp, built clones with MiXCR and kept in-frame beta chains. Each CDR3 protein appears once, grouped with its most common genes and DNA. What appears here as the V and J calls and clone size reflects TCRdb's work, not the paper's. Counted in this sample were about 50,000 distinct CDR3 sequences; 10% to 13% of them appeared once. Clones ranked in the top ten supply over 5% of the sample.

This was a case-control study nested in a cohort of healthcare workers in London, UK, who had nasopharyngeal swab PCR tests and blood samples taken every week. Healthcare workers were recruited between 23 and 31 March 2020, during the week of the UK lockdown, and were followed weekly for up to roughly 15 weeks. The sequenced material came from whole blood. The TCR was taken from an adult who was a healthcare worker with PCR-confirmed SARS-CoV-2 infection or an uninfected control (not recorded which). The receptor chain draws on TRBV12-5 and TRBJ2-7; the junction holds 12 bases that match TRBD2. The nucleotide sequence reads as follows: TGTGCTAGTGGTTTGCGGCTAGCGGGAGGGCCGGCCTACGAGCAGTACTTC. This sequence encodes CASGLRLAGGPAYEQYF.